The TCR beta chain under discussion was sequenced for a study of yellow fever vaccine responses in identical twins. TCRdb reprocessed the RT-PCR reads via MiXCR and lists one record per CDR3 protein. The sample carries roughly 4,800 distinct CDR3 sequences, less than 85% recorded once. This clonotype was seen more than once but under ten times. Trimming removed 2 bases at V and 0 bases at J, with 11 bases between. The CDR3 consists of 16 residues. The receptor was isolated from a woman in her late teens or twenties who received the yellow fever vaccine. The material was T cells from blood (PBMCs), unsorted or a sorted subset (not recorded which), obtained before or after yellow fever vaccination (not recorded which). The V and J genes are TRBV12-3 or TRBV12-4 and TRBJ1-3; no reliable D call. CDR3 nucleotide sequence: TGTGCCAGCAGTTTAAGTGGTAAAGTCTCTGGAAACACCATATATTTT. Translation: CASSLSGKVSGNTIYF.